The clone carrying this T cell receptor beta chain was counted ten times or more. This entry is derived from a study of early T cells in non-severe SARS-CoV-2 infection. Unique molecular identifiers were added to individual cDNA molecules. Each CDR3 protein gets one entry after TCRdb re-called the 5' RACE reads with MiXCR. This repertoire shows 46,000 or so distinct CDR3 sequences, almost 7.5% found once; its top ten account for just over 8%. Germline loops: CDR1 LNHDA, CDR2 SQIVND (reference sequence). CDR3 size: 12 residues. V lost 5 bases to trimming and J lost 6 bases, with 9 bases between them. V usage is TRBV19 and J usage is TRBJ2-3, with D unclear. The source material was whole blood. The TCR comes from an adult who was a healthcare worker with PCR-confirmed SARS-CoV-2 infection or an uninfected control (not recorded which). The CDR3 bases are TGTGCCAGTAGTTTTCAACTTGATACGCAGTATTTT. Amino acids: CASSFQLDTQYF.